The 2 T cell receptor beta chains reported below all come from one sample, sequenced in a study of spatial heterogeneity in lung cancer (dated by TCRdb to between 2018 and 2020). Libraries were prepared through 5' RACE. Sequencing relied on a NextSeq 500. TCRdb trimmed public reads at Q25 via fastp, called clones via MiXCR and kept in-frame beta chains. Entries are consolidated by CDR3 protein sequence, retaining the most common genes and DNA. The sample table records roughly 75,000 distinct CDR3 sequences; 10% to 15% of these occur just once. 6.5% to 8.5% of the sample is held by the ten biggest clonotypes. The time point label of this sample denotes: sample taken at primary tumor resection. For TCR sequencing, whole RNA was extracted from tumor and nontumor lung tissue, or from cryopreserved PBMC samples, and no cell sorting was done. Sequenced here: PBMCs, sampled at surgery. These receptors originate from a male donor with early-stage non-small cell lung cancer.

The CDR3 sequence: CASSDSTGGNEQFF. CDR3 in DNA: TGTGCCAGCAGTGACTCGACGGGGGGAAATGAGCAGTTCTTC. This chain joins TRBV6-4 and TRBJ2-1, with TRBD2 matching over 7 bases. After removal of 0 bases from V and 7 bases from J, the junction contained 3 bases not matched to a gene. This CDR3 comprises 14 residues. Germline V gives CDR1 MRHNA, CDR2 SNTAGT.

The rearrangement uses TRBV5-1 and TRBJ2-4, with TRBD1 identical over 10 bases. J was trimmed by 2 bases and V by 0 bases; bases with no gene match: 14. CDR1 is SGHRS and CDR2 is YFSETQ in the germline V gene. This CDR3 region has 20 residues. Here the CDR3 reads CASSLAGTGDRVVSKNIQYF. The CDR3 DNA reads TGCGCCAGCAGCTTGGCCGGGACAGGGGATCGGGTCGTGTCCAAAAACATTCAGTACTTC.